Described below is a single T cell receptor beta chain sequence and its context. The clone's antigen remains unknown. No base quality values were provided; no much bigger clone lies one nucleotide off. Relative to germline, V is 3 bases shorter and J is 0 bases shorter, with 5 bases between their ends. CDR1 and CDR2 are read off the germline V gene as SGHVS and FQNEAQ. Including the terminal cysteine and phenylalanine, the CDR3 comprises 13 residues. Left in the record is the CDR3 DNA by itself, 39 bases read in frame from the first base. Using a constant-region primer and ProtoScript II reverse transcriptase, TCRbeta-specific cDNA was reverse-transcribed from 500 to 650 ng total RNA. Construction of the TCRbeta libraries relied on three nested rounds of multiplex PCR, following a slightly modified ARM-PCR procedure. Multiplex TRBV1-TRBV30 forward primers and a Cbeta reverse primer were used in the first two PCR rounds, each of which was run for about 10 cycles. Sample barcodes and Illumina adapters were attached in a final 25-cycle PCR using Deep VentR polymerase. Before sequencing, amplicons of 200-500 bp were purified from gel using a QIAquick gel extraction kit. TCRbeta amplicons were sequenced on an Illumina HiSeq 2500 with 250-bp paired-end reads. For the original study's pipeline: Trimmomatic v0.33 was used to quality-trim the reads, and FLASH v1.2.11 was used to merge paired reads so that full CDR3 sequences could be recovered. V, D and J germline segments were assigned to the rearranged TCRbeta sequences using MiGEC v1.2.1b. Clonotype statistics, along with Shannon-Wiener diversity indices, were calculated using VDJtools v1.0.0. Except for diversity analysis, only each sample's 250 most abundant clonotypes were used in subsequent analyses to reduce sampling bias. Through fastp at Q25 and MiXCR, TCRdb rebuilt clones from the public reads, retaining in-frame beta chains. CDR3 protein sequences are deduplicated, and each keeps its most common genes and DNA. These V and J calls derive from TCRdb rather than the authors' analysis. The sample yields about 180,000 distinct CDR3 sequences; over 45% were counted once. The ten most abundant clones make up around three quarters of the sample.

This sample stems from a study of tumor-infiltrating lymphocytes in primary liver carcinoma (dated 2017 in TCRdb). About the study as a whole: A few patients with histopathologically diagnosed primary liver carcinoma underwent surgical resection in China between November 2015 and March 2016. Tumors of the five patients were stage T1-T3 N0M0 with maximum diameters of roughly 4.2 to 11 cm. Repertoires from technical replicates were highly reproducible, with mean shared-clone rates roughly 0.87 and correlation coefficients above 0.98. The five patients, three men and two women aged 30 to 69 years, had hepatocellular carcinoma (four) or combined HCC and intrahepatic cholangiocarcinoma (one). Each sample produced about 3.5 to 7.13 million productive TCRbeta reads, and read depth showed no significant difference between tissue types. A total of some 35 specimens from 5 patients went through TCRbeta repertoire sequencing, namely 25 tumor regions, 5 adjacent noncancerous liver tissues and 5 peripheral blood samples. The study combined TCRbeta repertoire sequencing, expression microarrays and whole-exome sequencing across five regions of each liver tumor, with adjacent normal tissue and blood. General findings and caveats noted by the study authors: Bulk unsorted samples precluded comparing CD4+ and CD8+ T cell repertoires. The study included only 4 to 6 patients, and the authors note findings should be validated in a larger study. The top 250 clones accounted for a significantly greater share of the repertoire in tumors than in blood (p = 0.039). Only the TCR beta chain was sequenced, so true repertoire diversity is likely underestimated because unpaired alpha chains were not captured. Repertoire overlap was found to be higher between tumor regions (mean approximately 35%) than between tumor-adjacent (around 17%) or tumor-blood (around 15%) pairs, consistent with antigen-driven expansion.

Blood RNA was extracted from unsorted whole blood with TRIzol reagent; germline DNA came from the DNeasy Blood & Tissue kit. Patients had chronic HBV infection and were treatment-naive at sampling. Before surgery, about 4 milliliters of peripheral blood were collected into K2EDTA tubes. The chain is encoded by TRBV7-8 joined to TRBJ2-5; confidence is insufficient to name the D gene. The clonotype comes from a man in his forties or fifties with primary liver carcinoma and hepatitis B virus infection. Sequences were obtained from peripheral blood. CDR3 region: CASSLGNQETQYF. The DNA sequence is TGTGCCAGCAGCTTGGGGAACCAAGAGACCCAGTACTTC.